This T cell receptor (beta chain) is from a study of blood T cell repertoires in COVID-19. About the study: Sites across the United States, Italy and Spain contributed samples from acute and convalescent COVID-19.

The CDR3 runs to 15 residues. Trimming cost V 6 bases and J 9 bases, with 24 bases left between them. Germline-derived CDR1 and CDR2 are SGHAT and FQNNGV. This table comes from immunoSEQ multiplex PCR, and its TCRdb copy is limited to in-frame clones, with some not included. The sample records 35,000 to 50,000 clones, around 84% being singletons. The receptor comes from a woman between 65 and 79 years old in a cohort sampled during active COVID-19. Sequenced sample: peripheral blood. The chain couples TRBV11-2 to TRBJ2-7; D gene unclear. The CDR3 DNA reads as TGTGCCAGCAGGGCTCCTAGTGGCCTGCGCTCGCGGCAGTACTTC. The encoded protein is CASRAPSGLRSRQYF.